The 21 T cell receptor beta chains reported below all come from one sample, sequenced in a study of follicular helper T cells after annual influenza vaccination. TCRdb's table, derived via immunoSEQ multiplex PCR, lists solely in-frame clones and lacks some. The sample carries about 12,000 clones, 80% recorded once. Documented time point: 2015-2016 season, pre-vaccination. Sample: CXCR5+ CD38- circulating T follicular helper cells from blood, taken on the day of influenza vaccination. Subset given: circulating Tfh, non-naive CD4+CXCR5+PD-1+ (ICOS+CD38+ or ICOS-CD38-). All receptors derive from an adult who received the influenza vaccine.

This clone is classed as large. This rearrangement joins TRBV7-9 to TRBJ1-6; 7 positions agree with TRBD1. The CDR3 runs 14 residues. Losses at the gene ends were 4 bases for V and 7 bases for J; bases not matched to a gene: 4. Germline V gives CDR1 SEHNR, CDR2 FQNEAQ (reference sequence). The CDR3 region has the DNA TGTGCCAGCAGCTCTGGACAGGCGAATTCACCCCTCCACTTT. Translating it yields CASSSGQANSPLHF.

The chain couples TRBV7-9 to TRBJ2-5; D perhaps matches TRBD2 (6 bases). V lost 1 base and J lost 2, with 14 bases in between. Germline V gene lookup returns CDR1 SEHNR and CDR2 FQNEAQ (reference sequence). The CDR3 loop spans 16 amino acids. The CDR3: CASSLGGASLQETQYF. The DNA of the CDR3 is TGTGCCAGCAGCTTAGGCGGGGCCTCTTTACAAGAGACCCAGTACTTC.

V gene TRBV5-1 combines with J gene TRBJ2-7; 7 nucleotides agree with TRBD2. The CDR3 runs 14 residues. Per germline, CDR1 SGHRS and CDR2 YFSETQ. V lost 0 bases and J lost 3; bases outside the gene matches: 3. CDR3 sequence (DNA): TGCGCCAGCAGCTTGGCTACGGGGGGCTACGAGCAGTACTTC. Translated, it gives CASSLATGGYEQYF.

The chain recombines TRBV28 with TRBJ2-3, with D uncertain. This CDR3 comprises 13 residues. CDR1 and CDR2 (germline): MDHEN, SYDVKM. V lost 5 bases and J 2 bases, leaving 8 bases between the germline ends. The CDR3 nucleotides are TGTGCCAGCAGTCCCCACGACACAGATACGCAGTATTTT. Protein: CASSPHDTDTQYF.

This chain uses TRBV6-5 with TRBJ1-2; D ambiguous. V lost 8 bases, J lost 3 bases, and 13 bases lay in between. CDR1 is MNHEY and CDR2 is SVGAGI in the germline V gene. The CDR3 loop spans 13 amino acids. DNA of the CDR3: TGTGCCAGCTTCTCCTCATCCCACTATGGCTACACCTTC. It is translated as CASFSSSHYGYTF.

The chain joins TRBV9 to TRBJ2-6; tentatively, D is TRBD1 or TRBD2 (5 bases each). The CDR3 has 17 residues. Germline CDR1 and CDR2: SGDLS and YYNGEE. Trimming removed 3 bases from V and 0 bases from J, with 13 bases in between. In DNA form, the CDR3 reads TGTGCCAGCAGCGCCACGGGACCTGGCTCTGGGGCCAACGTCCTGACTTTC. Translation: CASSATGPGSGANVLTF.

V is TRBV30 and J is TRBJ2-7, with D perhaps TRBD1 (5 bases). V was pared by 2 bases and J by 4 bases, with 18 bases between. CDR3 length: 15 residues. Germline V gives CDR1 GTSNPN, CDR2 SVGIG (reference sequence). CDR3 DNA sequence: TGTGCCTGGAGTCCCTCGTGGGGCTCTCGGTACGAGCAGTACTTC. Its translation: CAWSPSWGSRYEQYF.

The chain joins TRBV7-2 to TRBJ1-5; D is undetermined. Germline CDR1 is SGHTA and CDR2 is FQGNSA. Deletions cut 4 bases from V and 7 bases from J, with 17 bases between. The CDR3 consists of 15 residues. The CDR3 loop reads CASSSGLATRQPQHF. DNA of the CDR3: TGTGCCAGCAGCTCAGGACTGGCCACAAGGCAGCCCCAGCATTTT.

V is TRBV6-6 and J is TRBJ1-2, with 8 bases aligning to TRBD1. This CDR3 is built from 14 residues. Trimming took 4 bases from V and 4 from J; bases not matched to a gene: 5. Germline V gene lookup returns CDR1 MNHNY and CDR2 SVGAGI (reference sequence). The CDR3 is CASSSGQGGYGYTF. CDR3 DNA sequence: TGTGCCAGCAGTTCTGGACAGGGTGGCTATGGCTACACCTTC.

This clone was seen a few times. This chain links TRBV4-2 with TRBJ2-7; 7 bases agree with TRBD1. The CDR3 has 14 amino acids. V gave up 3 bases and J gave up 7 bases; unmatched junction bases: 9. The germline V gene has CDR1 LGHNA and CDR2 YNFKEQ. The CDR3 DNA reads TGTGCCAGCAGCCACCGAGGACAGGTACTTGAGCAGTACTTC. Encoded protein: CASSHRGQVLEQYF.

The rearrangement joins TRBV2 to TRBJ1-5, with TRBD1 identical over 8 bases. Germline lookup yields CDR1 SNHLY and CDR2 FYNNEI. V was pared by 7 bases and J by 5 bases, with 13 bases of the junction left unmatched. This CDR3 has 16 amino acids. CDR3: CASTAGQGGSHQPQHF. In DNA form, the CDR3 reads TGTGCCAGCACCGCCGGACAGGGAGGTTCCCATCAGCCCCAGCATTTT. The variable domain in full, with the rest retrieved from reference TRBV2 and TRBJ1-5, is EPEVTQTPSHQVTQMGQEVILRCVPISNHLYFYWYRQILGQKVEFLVSFYNNEISEKSEIFDDQFSVERPDGSNFTLKIRSTKLEDSAMYFCASTAGQGGSHQPQHFGDGTRLSIL.

The chain joins TRBV19 to TRBJ2-3; D possibly corresponds to TRBD1 (6 bases). With 4 bases removed from V and 3 bases from J, the gap between germline ends came to 11 bases. The CDR3 runs to 14 residues. Germline CDR1 LNHDA, CDR2 SQIVND (reference sequence). The chain's CDR3 is CASSRPDRTDTQYF. The CDR3 nucleotides are TGTGCCAGTAGTAGACCGGACAGAACAGATACGCAGTATTTT.

The chain joins TRBV5-6 to TRBJ1-2, with D unresolved. CDR1 SGHDT and CDR2 YYEEEE come from the germline V gene. Trimming left V 4 bases short and J 0 bases short, with 16 bases between. The CDR3 totals 16 residues. The CDR3, as DNA: TGTGCCAGCAGCCGCATTGGACGGTCTGCTAACTATGGCTACACCTTC. Encoded protein: CASSRIGRSANYGYTF.

The chain links TRBV6-5 to TRBJ1-6, with D uncertain. V was shortened by 0 bases and J by 10 bases, with 16 bases between the two germline ends. CDR3 length: 16 amino acids. Germline V gives CDR1 MNHEY, CDR2 SVGAGI. In nucleotides, the CDR3 is TGTGCCAGCAGTTACTCCCCACAGCAGTCGGGATCACCCCTCCACTTT. This sequence encodes CASSYSPQQSGSPLHF.

V is TRBV7-9 and J is TRBJ2-7; perhaps D is TRBD1 or TRBD2 (5 bases each). Deletions cut 5 bases from V and 2 bases from J, with 19 bases between. Germline loops: CDR1 SEHNR, CDR2 FQNEAQ (reference sequence). CDR3 length equals 16 residues. The CDR3 loop reads CASSRYEGTATYEQYF. For the CDR3, the DNA is TGTGCCAGCAGCCGATATGAAGGGACGGCAACCTACGAGCAGTACTTC.

This rearrangement joins TRBV6-5 to TRBJ1-2; unclear D gene. V lost 6 bases and J lost 8, with 19 bases in between. In germline, CDR1 is MNHEY, CDR2 SVGAGI. The CDR3 has 14 amino acids. CDR3 coding DNA: TGTGCCAGCAGGTCCATTGGCAGAGATGGGGGCTACACCTTC. Translation gives CASRSIGRDGGYTF.

V usage is TRBV2 and J usage is TRBJ2-7; 9 bases are shared with TRBD2. The germline V gene encodes CDR1 SNHLY and CDR2 FYNNEI. The CDR3 runs 15 residues. The V segment lost 6 bases and the J segment 1 base; nucleotides outside the gene matches: 7. The CDR3 spells CASRPPRGGSYEQYF. The CDR3 DNA sequence: TGTGCCAGCAGACCCCCGCGGGGGGGATCCTACGAGCAGTACTTC.

The V and J genes are TRBV7-2 and TRBJ1-3; D gene unclear. The CDR3 covers 12 residues. Trimming cost V 8 bases and J 3 bases, with 8 bases left between them. The germline gives CDR1 SGHTA, CDR2 FQGNSA. The CDR3 sequence: CASGGYGNTIYF. As DNA, the CDR3 is TGTGCCAGCGGCGGTTATGGAAACACCATATATTTT.

The genes are TRBV28 and TRBJ2-3; D unclear. The CDR3 consists of 16 residues. The ends were cut back, 6 bases at V and 7 bases at J, with 23 bases in the middle. Germline values: CDR1 MDHEN, CDR2 SYDVKM. The CDR3 region has the DNA TGTGCCAGCAGCCCCCTACCCGCAGTCGAGGCAAATACGCAGTATTTT. It translates to CASSPLPAVEANTQYF.

This clone was detected only a few times. V is TRBV7-2 and J is TRBJ1-5; no firm D call. Trimming took off 3 bases at V and 6 bases at J, with 9 bases between the two ends. This CDR3 has 13 residues. From germline, CDR1 is SGHTA and CDR2 FQGNSA. The CDR3 loop is CASSFPYGQPQHF. DNA of the CDR3: TGTGCCAGCAGCTTCCCTTATGGTCAGCCCCAGCATTTT.

The chain links TRBV7-2 to TRBJ2-3, with D unclear. Germline CDR1 is SGHTA and CDR2 is FQGNSA. CDR3 size: 14 residues. Trimming took 3 bases from V and 6 from J, leaving 13 bases between them. The CDR3: CASSLLYRKDTQYF. For the CDR3, the DNA is TGTGCCAGCAGCTTGTTGTACAGAAAGGATACGCAGTATTTT.